This T cell receptor (beta chain) was obtained from a study of blood T cell repertoires in COVID-19. Across the whole study: In each case, the material was cDNA or gDNA derived from T cells, B-cell-depleted T cells, or PBMCs.

As handled by the study authors: Cell counts per sample came from amplifying reference gene primers. The table came from immunoSEQ multiplex PCR; TCRdb's copy has only in-frame clones and leaves some out. V, J and clone size were drawn from that table, and D and trimming were deduced from the DNA. The data show roughly 100,000 clones, roughly 90% seen once. Material: peripheral blood. The clonotype originates from a human donor in a cohort sampled during active COVID-19.

The CDR3 nucleotides read TGCAGTACCGGGGGATACTCCTACAATGAGCAGTTCTTC. This encodes CSTGGYSYNEQFF. V is TRBV29-1 and J is TRBJ2-1; D possibly corresponds to TRBD2 (6 bases). Per the germline V gene, CDR1 is SQVTM and CDR2 is ANQGSEA. CDR3 length: 13 amino acids.